This T cell receptor (beta chain) comes out of a study of OX40 agonist ivuxolimab in advanced cancers. No patient had autoimmune disease or received systemic immunosuppression. The germline V and J ends were trimmed by 3 bases and 6 bases, with 20 bases remaining between them. The germline V gene has CDR1 SGDLS and CDR2 YYNGEE. The CDR3 is 16 residues long. Method: immunoSEQ multiplex PCR; TCRdb's copy keeps in-frame clones and lacks some. The sample includes around 26,000 clones, 80% to 85% seen only once; the top ten take 32%. The clonotype originates from an adult with an advanced solid tumor such as melanoma, head and neck, liver or kidney cancer. The source material was CD4+ or CD8+ T cells sorted from blood, sampled in a trial of the OX40 agonist ivuxolimab. The rearrangement joins TRBV9 to TRBJ2-3; D call uncertain. CDR3 in amino acids: CASSGKPGPTTDTQYF. Written as DNA, the CDR3 is TGTGCCAGCAGCGGTAAACCGGGTCCCACGACCGATACGCAGTATTTT.